The 3 T cell receptor beta chains reported below all come from one sample, sequenced in a study of blood T cell repertoires in COVID-19. This table comes from immunoSEQ multiplex PCR, and its TCRdb copy is limited to in-frame clones, with some not included. The table lists around 97,000 clones, 87% of them singletons. Material for sequencing was peripheral blood. These receptors all come from a human donor in a cohort sampled during active COVID-19.

V gene TRBV6-5 combines with J gene TRBJ2-3; weak D call: TRBD1 (6 bases). The CDR3 runs to 14 residues. Per the germline V gene, CDR1 is MNHEY and CDR2 is SVGAGI. The ends were cut back, 8 bases at V and 3 bases at J, with 15 bases in the middle. In DNA form, the CDR3 reads TGTGCCAGCCAGACAGGCCTGGAGACAGATACGCAGTATTTT. It codes for CASQTGLETDTQYF.

V is TRBV9 and J is TRBJ2-7, with 7 bases aligning to TRBD1. Looked up from germline, CDR1 is SGDLS and CDR2 is YYNGEE. This CDR3 region has 14 residues. V was clipped by 4 bases and J by 3 bases; unmatched bases: 7. The CDR3 loop is CASSKPGQSYEQYF. CDR3 coding DNA: TGTGCCAGCAGCAAACCGGGACAGAGCTACGAGCAGTACTTC.

The chain carries TRBV27 and TRBJ2-1; the D gene is possibly TRBD2 (5 bases). The CDR3 contains 14 residues. CDR1 is MNHEY and CDR2 is SMNVEV in the germline V gene (reference sequence). V was cut by 3 bases and J by 15 bases, with 21 bases left in between. This CDR3 is CASSFEVRTARRFF. CDR3 bases: TGTGCCAGCAGTTTCGAGGTGCGGACTGCCCGTCGGTTCTTC.